This T cell receptor beta chain emerged from a study of blood T cells in healthy people across ages. Study summary: The template switching approach captured approximately one barcoded beta molecule for every two T cells.

A note on this clonotype: Its antigen remains unknown. This clone may be a read error of a much larger clone one base away.

General study results and limits: Diversity was higher, and naive CD4+ cells more numerous, in long-lived donors than in aged donors.

Peripheral blood samples of 7.5 to 10 milliliters were drawn from each donor. V lost 5 bases to trimming and J lost 10 bases; unmatched junction nucleotides: 10. The CDR3 loop spans 13 amino acids. Looked up from germline, CDR1 is SGHTA and CDR2 is FQGTGA. Next came a second PCR, run for about 7 to 12 cycles, which used a sample-barcoded 5' primer along with a J-beta primer mix. From the 5' RACE reads, TCRdb called clonotypes with MiXCR, one entry per CDR3 protein. The table includes 1.2 million to 1.5 million distinct CDR3 sequences, approximately 38% detected once. Sequenced: blood. The chain has TRBV7-3 and TRBJ2-7; TRBD1 matches 8 bases. The sequence derives from a young woman in good health. The CDR3 region is CASSVNSQGAQYF. CDR3 nucleotides: TGTGCCAGCAGCGTGAACAGCCAGGGGGCTCAGTACTTC.